The 9 T cell receptor beta chains below come from one sample, sequenced in a study of T cell changes during pregnancy in multiple sclerosis. Method: immunoSEQ multiplex PCR; TCRdb's copy keeps in-frame clones and lacks some. The table lists around 30,000 clones, 89% of them singletons, with 6.5% to 8.5% in the top ten. The material sequenced was CD8+ T cells from peripheral blood mononuclear cells, taken in the second trimester of pregnancy. The receptors were gathered from a female donor with multiple sclerosis, enrolled in a pregnancy study.

V usage is TRBV4-1 and J usage is TRBJ1-5; D uncertain. CDR3 size: 17 residues. Germline V gene data show CDR1 as MGHRA and CDR2 as YSYEKL. V lost 1 base, J lost 4 bases, and 17 bases lay in between. The CDR3 spells CASSQGRGEPPNQPQHF. CDR3 nucleotide sequence: TGCGCCAGCAGCCAAGGACGGGGTGAACCCCCTAATCAGCCCCAGCATTTT.

V usage is TRBV7-3 and J usage is TRBJ2-1; 14 bases fit TRBD2. Looked up from germline, CDR1 is SGHTA and CDR2 is FQGTGA. The ends lost 5 bases at V and 8 bases at J; junction bases unmatched: 5. CDR3 length: 15 residues. The CDR3 loop reads CASSAGTSGGDEQFF. The CDR3 nucleotides are TGTGCCAGCAGCGCCGGGACTAGCGGGGGCGATGAGCAGTTCTTC.

This sequence joins TRBV2 and TRBJ1-1, with a possible D match to TRBD1 (5 bases). The CDR3 consists of 13 residues. Trimming cost V 4 bases and J 1 base, with 7 bases left between them. The V gene's germline CDR1 is SNHLY and CDR2 FYNNEI. CDR3 DNA: TGTGCCAGCAGTGGGGGGGGGAACACTGAAGCTTTCTTT. This encodes CASSGGGNTEAFF.

V usage is TRBV19 and J usage is TRBJ1-1; the match to TRBD1 covers 9 bases. With 4 bases clipped from V and 1 base from J, the junction kept 4 bases outside the gene matches. The CDR3 extends over 15 amino acids. The germline V gene encodes CDR1 LNHDA and CDR2 SQIVND (reference sequence). The CDR3 coding sequence is TGTGCCAGTAGTACCTCGGACAGGGGGAACACTGAAGCTTTCTTT. Its protein is CASSTSDRGNTEAFF.

This chain uses TRBV28 with TRBJ2-2; D uncertain. Trimming took 4 bases from V and 1 from J, leaving 7 bases between them. Germline V gene sequence: CDR1 MDHEN, CDR2 SYDVKM. This CDR3 comprises 14 residues. Here the CDR3 reads CASSSNGNTGELFF. CDR3 in DNA: TGTGCCAGCAGTTCTAACGGGAACACCGGGGAGCTGTTTTTT.

The chain carries TRBV10-3 and TRBJ1-1, with a weak D call TRBD1 (5 bases). The V and J ends lost 8 bases and 1 base respectively, with 11 bases between them. The CDR3 consists of 13 residues. Germline CDR1 reads ENHRY; CDR2 reads SYGVKD. The CDR3 DNA follows: TGTGCCATCGGAGGGGATAAGAACACTGAAGCTTTCTTT. It yields the protein CAIGGDKNTEAFF.

The CDR3 sequence is CASHPDPPRDHSNQPQHF. CDR3 nucleotides: TGTGCCAGCCATCCGGACCCCCCGCGGGACCATAGCAATCAGCCCCAGCATTTT. The chain employs TRBV28 and TRBJ1-5; perhaps TRBD1 as D (5 bases). The V end lost 8 bases, the J end lost 0 bases, and 23 bases lay between the germline ends. Per the germline V gene, CDR1 is MDHEN and CDR2 is SYDVKM. This CDR3 is built from 18 residues. Looking up the rest from reference TRBV28 and TRBJ1-5 gives the full variable domain: DVKVTQSSRYLVKRTGEKVFLECVQDMDHENMFWYRQDPGLGLRLIYFSYDVKMKEKGDIPEGYSVSREKKERFSLILESASTNQTSMYLCASHPDPPRDHSNQPQHFGDGTRLSIL.

The chain links TRBV2 to TRBJ2-3; D is uncertain. V shed 7 bases and J shed 0 bases, with 20 bases lying between them. Germline CDR1 and CDR2: SNHLY and FYNNEI. The CDR3 runs 17 residues. The chain's CDR3 is CASTGWSPVSSTDTQYF. CDR3 nucleotide sequence: TGTGCCAGCACGGGTTGGTCCCCGGTCTCTAGCACAGATACGCAGTATTTT.

The J gene is TRBJ2-1, the V gene TRBV6-4; 13 bases fit TRBD2. CDR1 is MRHNA and CDR2 is SNTAGT in the germline V gene. The CDR3 has 15 amino acids. J lost 5 bases, V lost 2 bases, and 0 bases had no gene match. The CDR3 region is CASSDGTSGDNEQFF. The CDR3 DNA reads TGTGCCAGCAGTGACGGGACTAGCGGGGACAATGAGCAGTTCTTC.